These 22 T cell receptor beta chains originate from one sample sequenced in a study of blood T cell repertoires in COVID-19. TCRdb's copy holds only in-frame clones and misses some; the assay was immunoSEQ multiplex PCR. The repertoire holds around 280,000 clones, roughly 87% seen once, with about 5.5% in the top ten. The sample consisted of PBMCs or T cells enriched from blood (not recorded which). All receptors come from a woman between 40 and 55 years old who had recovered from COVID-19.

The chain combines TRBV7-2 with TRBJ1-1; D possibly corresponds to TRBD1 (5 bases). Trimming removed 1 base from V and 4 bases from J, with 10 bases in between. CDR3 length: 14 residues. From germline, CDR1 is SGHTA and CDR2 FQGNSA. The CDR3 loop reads CASSLGGGGTEAFF. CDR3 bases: TGTGCCAGCAGCTTAGGGGGCGGCGGCACTGAAGCTTTCTTT.

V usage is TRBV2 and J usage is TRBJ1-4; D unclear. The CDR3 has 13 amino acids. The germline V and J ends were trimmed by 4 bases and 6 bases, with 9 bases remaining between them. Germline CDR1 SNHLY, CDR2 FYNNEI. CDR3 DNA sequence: TGTGCCAGCAGTGTCACCAGTGATGAAAAACTGTTTTTT. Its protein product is CASSVTSDEKLFF. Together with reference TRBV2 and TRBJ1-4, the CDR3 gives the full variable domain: EPEVTQTPSHQVTQMGQEVILRCVPISNHLYFYWYRQILGQKVEFLVSFYNNEISEKSEIFDDQFSVERPDGSNFTLKIRSTKLEDSAMYFCASSVTSDEKLFFGSGTQLSVL.

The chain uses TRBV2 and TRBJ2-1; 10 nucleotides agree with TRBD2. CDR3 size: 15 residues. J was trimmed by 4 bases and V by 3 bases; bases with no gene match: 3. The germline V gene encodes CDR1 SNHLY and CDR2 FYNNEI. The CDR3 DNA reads TGTGCCAGCAGTGACGGGACTAGCGCTTACAATGAGCAGTTCTTC. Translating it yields CASSDGTSAYNEQFF.

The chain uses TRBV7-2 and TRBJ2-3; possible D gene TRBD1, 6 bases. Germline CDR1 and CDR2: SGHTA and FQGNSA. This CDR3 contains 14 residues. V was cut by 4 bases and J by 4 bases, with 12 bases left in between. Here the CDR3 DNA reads TGTGCCAGCAGCTCCCACAGGGTCGCAGATACGCAGTATTTT. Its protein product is CASSSHRVADTQYF.

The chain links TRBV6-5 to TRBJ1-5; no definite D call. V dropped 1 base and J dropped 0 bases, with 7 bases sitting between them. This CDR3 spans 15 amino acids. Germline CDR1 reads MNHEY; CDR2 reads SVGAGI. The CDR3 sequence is CASSYYRSSNQPQHF. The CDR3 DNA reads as TGTGCCAGCAGTTACTACAGATCTAGCAATCAGCCCCAGCATTTT.

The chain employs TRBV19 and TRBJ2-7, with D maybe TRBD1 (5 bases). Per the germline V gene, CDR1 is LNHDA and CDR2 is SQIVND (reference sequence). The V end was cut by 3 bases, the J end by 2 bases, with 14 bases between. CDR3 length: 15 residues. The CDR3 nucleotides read TGTGCCAGTAGTATCGGGTTGTCAGGGACCTACGAGCAGTACTTC. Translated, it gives CASSIGLSGTYEQYF.

CDR3 amino acids: CASRRTGALNQPQHF. The CDR3 DNA sequence: TGTGCCAGTAGGAGGACAGGGGCTCTTAATCAGCCCCAGCATTTT. The chain joins TRBV19 to TRBJ1-5, with TRBD1 identical over 9 bases. With 6 bases clipped from V and 4 bases from J, the junction kept 7 bases outside the gene matches. The CDR3 has 15 residues. CDR1 is LNHDA, CDR2 SQIVND, per germline (reference sequence).

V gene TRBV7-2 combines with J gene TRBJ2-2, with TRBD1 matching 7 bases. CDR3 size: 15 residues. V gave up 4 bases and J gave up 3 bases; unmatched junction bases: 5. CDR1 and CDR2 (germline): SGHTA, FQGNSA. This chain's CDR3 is CASSSRDSYTGELFF. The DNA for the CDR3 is TGTGCCAGCAGCTCGAGGGACAGCTACACCGGGGAGCTGTTTTTT.

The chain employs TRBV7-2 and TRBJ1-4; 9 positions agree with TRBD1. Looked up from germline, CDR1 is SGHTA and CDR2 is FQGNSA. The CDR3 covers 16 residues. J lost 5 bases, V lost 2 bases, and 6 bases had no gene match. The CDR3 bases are TGTGCCAGCAGCTTATCCCACAGGGGGCGGAATGAAAAACTGTTTTTT. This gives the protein CASSLSHRGRNEKLFF.

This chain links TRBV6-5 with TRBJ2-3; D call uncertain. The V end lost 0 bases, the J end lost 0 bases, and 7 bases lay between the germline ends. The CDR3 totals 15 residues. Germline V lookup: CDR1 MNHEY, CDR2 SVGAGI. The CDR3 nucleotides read TGTGCCAGCAGTTACTCGGGCCATAGCACAGATACGCAGTATTTT. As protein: CASSYSGHSTDTQYF.

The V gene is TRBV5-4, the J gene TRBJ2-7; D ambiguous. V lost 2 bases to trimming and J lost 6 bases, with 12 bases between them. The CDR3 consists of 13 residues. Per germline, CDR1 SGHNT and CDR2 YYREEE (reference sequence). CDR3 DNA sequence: TGTGCCAGCAGCTTTGTTTCAACACCCGAGCAGTACTTC. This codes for CASSFVSTPEQYF.

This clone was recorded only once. Here the CDR3 reads CASSLGFRGYTF. In nucleotides, the CDR3 is TGTGCCAGCAGCTTAGGGTTTCGGGGCTACACCTTC. This chain uses TRBV7-2 with TRBJ1-2, with D uncertain. Germline lookup yields CDR1 SGHTA and CDR2 FQGNSA. V lost 1 base to trimming and J lost 8 bases, with 8 bases between them. CDR3 length equals 12 residues.

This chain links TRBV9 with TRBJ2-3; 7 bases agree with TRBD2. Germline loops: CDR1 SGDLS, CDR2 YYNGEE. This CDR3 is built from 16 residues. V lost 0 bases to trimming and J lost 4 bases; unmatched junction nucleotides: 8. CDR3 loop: CASSVEVGLVADTQYF. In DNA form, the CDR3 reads TGTGCCAGCAGCGTAGAAGTTGGACTAGTCGCAGATACGCAGTATTTT.

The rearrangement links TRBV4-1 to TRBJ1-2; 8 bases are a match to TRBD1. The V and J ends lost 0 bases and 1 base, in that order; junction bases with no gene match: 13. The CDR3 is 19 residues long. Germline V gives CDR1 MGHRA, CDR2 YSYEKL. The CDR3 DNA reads TGCGCCAGCAGCCAAGATTTGACAGGGGCCCGGCTCGTTAACTATGGCTACACCTTC. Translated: CASSQDLTGARLVNYGYTF.

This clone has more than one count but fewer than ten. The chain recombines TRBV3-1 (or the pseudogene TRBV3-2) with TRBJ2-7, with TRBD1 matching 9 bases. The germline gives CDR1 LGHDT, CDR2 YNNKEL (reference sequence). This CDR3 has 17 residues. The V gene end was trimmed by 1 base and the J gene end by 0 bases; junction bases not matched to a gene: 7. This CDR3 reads CASSQGDRDPSSYEQYF. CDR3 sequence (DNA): TGTGCCAGCAGCCAAGGGGACAGGGACCCGAGCTCCTACGAGCAGTACTTC.

CDR3 residues: CASSLNRGYLYEQYF. The CDR3 bases are TGTGCCAGCAGTTTAAACAGGGGGTATCTCTACGAGCAGTACTTC. The chain carries TRBV5-6 and TRBJ2-7, with 8 bases that match TRBD1. Germline assignment: CDR1 SGHDT and CDR2 YYEEEE. The CDR3 is made up of 15 amino acids. The V gene end was trimmed by 5 bases and the J gene end by 3 bases; junction bases not matched to a gene: 10.

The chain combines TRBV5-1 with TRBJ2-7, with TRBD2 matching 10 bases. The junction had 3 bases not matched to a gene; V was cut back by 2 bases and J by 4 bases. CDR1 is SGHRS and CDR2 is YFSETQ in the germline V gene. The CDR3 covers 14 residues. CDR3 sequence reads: CASSLAGGQYEQYF. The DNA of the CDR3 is TGCGCCAGCAGCTTAGCGGGAGGGCAGTACGAGCAGTACTTC.

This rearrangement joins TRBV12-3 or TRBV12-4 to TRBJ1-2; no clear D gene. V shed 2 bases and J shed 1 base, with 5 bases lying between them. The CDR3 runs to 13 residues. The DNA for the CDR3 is TGTGCCAGCAGTTTATCTCTTAACTATGGCTACACCTTC. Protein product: CASSLSLNYGYTF.

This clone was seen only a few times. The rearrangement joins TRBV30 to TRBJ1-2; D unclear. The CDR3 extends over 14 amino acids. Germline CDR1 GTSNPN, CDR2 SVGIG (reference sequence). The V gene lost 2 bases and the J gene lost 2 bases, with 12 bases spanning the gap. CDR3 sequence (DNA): TGTGCCTGGAGTCCCGGGGTCCTAAACTATGGCTACACCTTC. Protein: CAWSPGVLNYGYTF. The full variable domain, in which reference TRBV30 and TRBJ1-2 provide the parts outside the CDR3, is SQTIHQWPATLVQPVGSPLSLECTVEGTSNPNLYWYRQAAGRGLQLLFYSVGIGQISSEVPQNLSASRPQDRQFILSSKKLLLSDSGFYLCAWSPGVLNYGYTFGSGTRLTVV.

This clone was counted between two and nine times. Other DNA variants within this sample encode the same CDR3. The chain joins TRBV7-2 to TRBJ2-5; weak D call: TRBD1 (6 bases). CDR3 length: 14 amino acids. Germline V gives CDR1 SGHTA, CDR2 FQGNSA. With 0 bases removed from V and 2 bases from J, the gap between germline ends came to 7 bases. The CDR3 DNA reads TGTGCCAGCAGCTTAGCAGGGGGACAAGAGACCCAGTACTTC. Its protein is CASSLAGGQETQYF.

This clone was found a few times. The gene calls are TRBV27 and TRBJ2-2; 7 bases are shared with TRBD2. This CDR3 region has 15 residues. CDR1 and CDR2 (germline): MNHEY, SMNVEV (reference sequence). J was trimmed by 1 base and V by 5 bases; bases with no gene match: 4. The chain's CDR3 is CASSRTGGNTGELFF. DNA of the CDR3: TGTGCCAGCAGTCGGACGGGAGGGAACACCGGGGAGCTGTTTTTT.

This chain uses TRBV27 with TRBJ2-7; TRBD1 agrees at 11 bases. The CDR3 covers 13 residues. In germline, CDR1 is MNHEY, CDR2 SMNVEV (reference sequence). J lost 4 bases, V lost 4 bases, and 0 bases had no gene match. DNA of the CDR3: TGTGCCAGCAGTTGGGACAGGGGGTACGAGCAGTACTTC. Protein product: CASSWDRGYEQYF.